This T cell receptor (beta chain) was recorded in a study of tumor-infiltrating lymphocytes in primary liver carcinoma. This clonotype appeared a single time. The conserved phenylalanine or tryptophan is not found at the CDR3 terminus, so this likely reflects a read error. The limits of the CDR3 on the DNA are not certain, so only TCRdb's listed CDR3 is given. Germline CDR1 and CDR2: MNHNS and SASEGT. The CDR3 is made up of 15 amino acids, end residues included. Priming with a constant-region primer yielded TCR beta cDNA from about 480 ng total RNA. Construction of TCR beta libraries relied on three successive nested multiplex PCR rounds employing slightly modified ARM-PCR. Forward primers for TRBV1-TRBV30 and a C-beta reverse primer served the first two PCR rounds, at approximately 10 cycles each. In TCRdb, the multiplex PCR reads were re-called with MiXCR into one record per CDR3 protein. The sample lists approximately 40,000 distinct CDR3 sequences, about 73% seen once, with about 18% in the top ten.

Bulk tissue was left unsorted, and RNA and DNA were co-extracted from roughly 20-30 mg of it. Treatment of the patients' primary liver carcinoma consisted of surgical resection. HBV chronically infected the treatment-naive patients. Every single tumor sample held over 90% viable tumor cells. Specimen: liver tumor tissue from sampling region 2. Subset given: tumor region T2, inferior pole. This clonotype was sampled from a man aged 40-55 years with primary liver carcinoma and hepatitis B virus infection. The chain couples TRBV6-1 to TRBJ2-7; the table assigns TRBD2, which was not confirmed against the DNA. The CDR3 here is CVSSWKAGEVYERYL.